The 14 T cell receptor beta chains below all came from one sample that was sequenced in a study of shared clonotypes between healthy human individuals. Clones were sequenced by immunoSEQ multiplex PCR, and TCRdb holds only the in-frame ones, with some missing. In the table there are 950,000 to 1,100,000 clones, about 84% of which are singletons. Sequencing used memory CD4+ T cells from PBMCs. Documented subset: CD45RA-negative fraction. These receptors were collected from a man aged 18 to 35 in good health. Some clones in this sample may be carry-over from other donors' samples.

The CDR3, as DNA: TGTGCCAGCAGTCTGATACGCGAGACCCAGTACTTC. Encoded protein: CASSLIRETQYF. V gene TRBV7-2 combines with J gene TRBJ2-5; D is uncertain. Trimming cost V 6 bases and J 5 bases, with 10 bases left between them. CDR1 is SGHTA and CDR2 is FQGNSA in the germline V gene. The CDR3 is 12 amino acids.

A word on this clone: This CDR3 is also generated by other DNA sequences in the sample. This sequence joins TRBV5-1 and TRBJ1-3; 8 nucleotides agree with TRBD1. The CDR3 spans 15 residues. Germline V gives CDR1 SGHRS, CDR2 YFSETQ. V was clipped by 4 bases and J by 0 bases; unmatched bases: 3. CDR3 bases: TGCGCCAGCAGCCCCGGACAGGGCTCTGGAAACACCATATATTTT. This encodes CASSPGQGSGNTIYF.

V is TRBV5-4 and J is TRBJ2-2; 7 bases agree with TRBD1. The V segment lost 1 base and the J segment 4 bases; nucleotides outside the gene matches: 4. This CDR3 has 15 residues. Germline CDR1 reads SGHNT; CDR2 reads YYREEE (reference sequence). The CDR3 DNA reads TGTGCCAGCAGCTTGTCACAGGGGCGCACCGGGGAGCTGTTTTTT. As protein: CASSLSQGRTGELFF. Full variable domain (missing parts from reference TRBV5-4 and TRBJ2-2): ETGVTQSPTHLIKTRGQQVTLRCSSQSGHNTVSWYQQALGQGPQFIFQYYREEENGRGNFPPRFSGLQFPNYSSELNVNALELDDSALYLCASSLSQGRTGELFFGEGSRLTVL.

This clone was counted between two and nine times. V gene TRBV2 combines with J gene TRBJ1-5; D gene unclear. V gave up 4 bases and J gave up 0 bases, with 7 bases separating them. Germline values: CDR1 SNHLY, CDR2 FYNNEI. The CDR3 has 14 amino acids. CDR3 sequence (DNA): TGTGCCAGCAGTGGTGGAACTAGCAATCAGCCCCAGCATTTT. Protein product: CASSGGTSNQPQHF.

This clone was seen a handful of times. J is TRBJ2-5 and V is TRBV18; D might be TRBD1 or TRBD2, each matching 5 bases. This CDR3 contains 13 residues. Per the germline V gene, CDR1 is KGHSH and CDR2 is LQKENI. V was clipped by 8 bases and J by 5 bases, with 15 bases between them. The CDR3 sequence: CASGGLGTETQYF. Here the CDR3 DNA reads TGTGCCAGCGGCGGGCTGGGGACGGAGACCCAGTACTTC.

This chain links TRBV5-1 with TRBJ2-4, with TRBD2 identical over 7 bases. Germline assignment: CDR1 SGHRS and CDR2 YFSETQ. Unmatched junction bases numbered 14, after V lost 4 bases and J lost 13 bases. The CDR3 runs to 14 residues. CDR3 in amino acids: CASSLLGGREEQYF. The CDR3, as DNA: TGCGCCAGCAGCCTCTTGGGTGGCCGGGAGGAACAGTACTTC. Full variable domain (rest looked up from reference TRBV5-1 and TRBJ2-4): KAGVTQTPRYLIKTRGQQVTLSCSPISGHRSVSWYQQTPGQGLQFLFEYFSETQRNKGNFPGRFSGRQFSNSRSEMNVSTLELGDSALYLCASSLLGGREEQYFGAGTRLSVL.

The genes are TRBV28 and TRBJ2-6, with TRBD1 matching 7 bases. This CDR3 has 18 residues. Germline V gives CDR1 MDHEN, CDR2 SYDVKM. Trimming at V came to 5 bases and at J to 0 bases, leaving 10 bases not matched to a gene. CDR3 in DNA: TGTGCCAGCAGTCGAGGGGGCCTGGCGAGCTCTGGGGCCAACGTCCTGACTTTC. Translation gives CASSRGGLASSGANVLTF.

V is TRBV9 and J is TRBJ2-1, with 10 positions matching TRBD1. The junction had 9 bases not matched to a gene; V was cut back by 4 bases and J by 2 bases. The CDR3 totals 17 residues. Germline assignment: CDR1 SGDLS and CDR2 YYNGEE. CDR3 loop: CASSPRTGTGAYNEQFF. The CDR3 DNA reads TGTGCCAGCAGCCCGCGAACCGGGACAGGGGCCTACAATGAGCAGTTCTTC.

V gene TRBV29-1 combines with J gene TRBJ2-7, with TRBD1 as a possible D gene (6 bases). Germline V gene data show CDR1 as SQVTM and CDR2 as ANQGSEA. The CDR3 is 13 residues long. V gave up 5 bases and J gave up 2 bases, with 13 bases separating them. CDR3 sequence: CSVQGWKAYEQYF. For the CDR3, the DNA is TGCAGCGTTCAGGGGTGGAAGGCCTACGAGCAGTACTTC.

This clone was recorded only once. This rearrangement joins TRBV5-4 to TRBJ2-1, with D hard to call. The CDR3 sequence is 16 residues long. Trimming took 0 bases from V and 4 from J, leaving 14 bases between them. CDR1 SGHNT and CDR2 YYREEE come from the germline V gene (reference sequence). The CDR3 loop is CASSLGRSLGYNEQFF. As DNA, the CDR3 is TGTGCCAGCAGCTTGGGGCGTAGTCTTGGGTACAATGAGCAGTTCTTC. The full variable domain, completed using reference TRBV5-4 and TRBJ2-1, is ETGVTQSPTHLIKTRGQQVTLRCSSQSGHNTVSWYQQALGQGPQFIFQYYREEENGRGNFPPRFSGLQFPNYSSELNVNALELDDSALYLCASSLGRSLGYNEQFFGPGTRLTVL.

The J gene is TRBJ1-2, the V gene TRBV4-2; 8 bases fit TRBD1. The junction had 7 bases not matched to a gene; V was cut back by 0 bases and J by 4 bases. Germline CDR1 reads LGHNA; CDR2 reads YNFKEQ. The CDR3 has 16 residues. DNA of the CDR3: TGTGCCAGCAGCCAAGATCTGCGGGGACAGGCCTATGGCTACACCTTC. It yields the protein CASSQDLRGQAYGYTF.

The chain carries TRBV7-3 and TRBJ2-3; D call uncertain. The CDR3 runs to 16 residues. The V gene's germline CDR1 is SGHTA and CDR2 FQGTGA. V shed 0 bases and J shed 4 bases, with 14 bases lying between them. CDR3 sequence reads: CASSLTPRRAADTQYF. CDR3 nucleotides: TGTGCCAGCAGCTTAACGCCTCGGAGAGCAGCAGATACGCAGTATTTT.

The chain couples TRBV29-1 to TRBJ2-3; D not certain. V was cut by 2 bases and J by 4 bases, with 13 bases left in between. CDR3 length equals 14 residues. CDR1 and CDR2 (germline): SQVTM, ANQGSEA. The CDR3 protein is CSVEILGPADTQYF. The CDR3 nucleotides read TGCAGCGTTGAAATCCTAGGACCGGCAGATACGCAGTATTTT.

J is TRBJ1-2 and V is TRBV7-9, with 10 bases aligning to TRBD1. Trimming took 2 bases from V and 4 from J; bases not matched to a gene: 7. The CDR3 contains 16 residues. Per the germline V gene, CDR1 is SEHNR and CDR2 is FQNEAQ (reference sequence). CDR3 in amino acids: CASSLTGTGEGYGYTF. The CDR3 DNA reads TGTGCCAGCAGCTTAACCGGGACAGGGGAGGGCTATGGCTACACCTTC.